Listed here are 21 T cell receptor beta chains from one sample, sequenced in a study of OX40 agonist ivuxolimab in advanced cancers. The library came from the immunoSEQ multiplex PCR assay. TCRdb took this table from immuneACCESS and kept in-frame rearrangements with V and J called. Such tables lack part of the clones; where checked against another copy, unresolved V genes explain under half of the gap, and the rest is unexplained. This sample comprises about 100,000 clones, around 93% of them detected only once. The ten largest clones represent about 0.49% of the sample. Sequencing was performed on CD4+ or CD8+ T cells sorted from blood, taken in a trial of the OX40 agonist ivuxolimab. These receptors were taken from an adult with an advanced solid tumor such as melanoma, head and neck, liver or kidney cancer.

The rearrangement uses TRBV30 and TRBJ2-1; D is undetermined. V was trimmed by 2 bases and J by 0 bases, leaving 5 bases between them. Germline V CDR1 and CDR2: GTSNPN, SVGIG (reference sequence). The CDR3 is 13 residues long. CDR3 sequence reads: CAWSRSSYNEQFF. CDR3 in DNA: TGTGCCTGGAGTAGGTCCTCCTACAATGAGCAGTTCTTC.

The CDR3 sequence is CASSQGGGEKLFF. The CDR3 coding sequence is TGTGCCAGCAGCCAAGGGGGTGGTGAAAAACTGTTTTTT. V and J are TRBV4-2 and TRBJ1-4; D is ambiguous. The length of the CDR3 is 13 residues. In germline, CDR1 is LGHNA, CDR2 YNFKEQ. The germline V and J ends were trimmed by 1 base and 7 bases, with 7 bases remaining between them.

V is TRBV5-1 and J is TRBJ2-7; D tentatively fits TRBD1 or TRBD2 (5 bases each). Germline V lookup: CDR1 SGHRS, CDR2 YFSETQ. Deletions cut 4 bases from V and 0 bases from J, with 11 bases between. This CDR3 has 14 amino acids. The DNA for the CDR3 is TGCGCCAGCAGCATATCGGGGCTCTCCTACGAGCAGTACTTC. Translated: CASSISGLSYEQYF.

This chain links TRBV18 with TRBJ2-6, with TRBD2 identical over 15 bases. This CDR3 spans 20 amino acids. Germline CDR1 reads KGHSH; CDR2 reads LQKENI. The V segment lost 2 bases and the J segment 4 bases; nucleotides outside the gene matches: 9. CDR3 sequence: CASSPYNGLAGGQGANVLTF. In DNA, the CDR3 is TGTGCCAGCTCACCATACAACGGACTAGCGGGAGGGCAAGGGGCCAACGTCCTGACTTTC.

The chain has TRBV6-5 and TRBJ2-1; 7 nucleotides agree with TRBD2. V shed 2 bases, J shed 0 bases, and the junction held 1 base outside the gene matches. This CDR3 is built from 15 residues. Per the germline V gene, CDR1 is MNHEY and CDR2 is SVGAGI. The CDR3: CASSYRTSSYNEQFF. CDR3 in DNA: TGTGCCAGCAGTTACCGGACTAGCTCCTACAATGAGCAGTTCTTC.

This chain connects TRBV6-1 to TRBJ2-7; unclear D gene. The V end lost 7 bases, the J end lost 0 bases, and 16 bases lay between the germline ends. Germline loops: CDR1 MNHNS, CDR2 SASEGT. This CDR3 region has 15 residues. For the CDR3, the DNA is TGTGCCAGCATCCGCACTATCACAAACTCCTACGAGCAGTACTTC. Translated, it gives CASIRTITNSYEQYF.

The chain combines TRBV28 with TRBJ1-2; TRBD1 matches 7 bases. CDR1 is MDHEN and CDR2 is SYDVKM in the germline V gene. With V trimmed by 8 bases and J by 4 bases, 10 bases remained unmatched. This CDR3 is 14 amino acids long. The DNA of the CDR3 is TGTGCCAGCCTGGGAGGGACAGTTGGCTATGGCTACACCTTC. Its protein product is CASLGGTVGYGYTF.

Comments on this clone: The sample carries other DNA sequences with the same CDR3. The CDR3 DNA follows: TGTGCCAGCAGTCGACCCCAGGGAGACAATGAGCAGTTCTTC. This sequence encodes CASSRPQGDNEQFF. The chain has TRBV27 and TRBJ2-1; perhaps D is TRBD1 or TRBD2 (5 bases each). The V gene lost 5 bases and the J gene lost 5 bases, with 13 bases spanning the gap. Germline V gene lookup returns CDR1 MNHEY and CDR2 SMNVEV (reference sequence). This CDR3 contains 14 residues.

The rearrangement links TRBV19 to TRBJ2-1, with TRBD1 as a possible D gene (7 bases). Deletions cut 3 bases from V and 12 bases from J, with 18 bases between. The CDR3 extends over 14 amino acids. The germline V gene encodes CDR1 LNHDA and CDR2 SQIVND (reference sequence). This chain's CDR3 is CASSIGLQGRGQFF. CDR3 nucleotide sequence: TGTGCCAGTAGTATCGGACTACAGGGGCGGGGGCAGTTCTTC.

This chain uses TRBV10-2 with TRBJ2-7; D perhaps matches TRBD1 (5 bases). This CDR3 is 16 amino acids long. V lost 0 bases and J 5 bases, leaving 17 bases between the germline ends. Germline V CDR1 and CDR2: WSHSY, SAAADI. In DNA form, the CDR3 reads TGCGCCAGCAGTGAGTCGTTGTCTAGGGGCCACCACGAGCAGTACTTC. This gives the protein CASSESLSRGHHEQYF.

This chain links TRBV13 with TRBJ2-3, with TRBD2 identical over 13 bases. Germline lookup yields CDR1 PRHDT and CDR2 FYEKMQ (reference sequence). V dropped 3 bases and J dropped 2; count of bases not matched to a gene: 17. CDR3 length: 21 amino acids. CDR3 sequence (DNA): TGTGCCAGCAGCTTTAGTCCATGGGTGGGACTAGCGGGAAAGACCACAGATACGCAGTATTTT. This codes for CASSFSPWVGLAGKTTDTQYF.

This chain connects TRBV9 to TRBJ2-2; no clear D gene. V was shortened by 2 bases and J by 2 bases, with 13 bases between the two germline ends. Germline V CDR1 and CDR2: SGDLS, YYNGEE. This CDR3 comprises 16 residues. The CDR3 here is CASSVGIVINTGELFF. The CDR3 DNA sequence: TGTGCCAGCAGCGTTGGAATCGTAATTAACACCGGGGAGCTGTTTTTT. Full variable domain (remainder filled in from reference TRBV9 and TRBJ2-2): DSGVTQTPKHLITATGQRVTLRCSPRSGDLSVYWYQQSLDQGLQFLIQYYNGEERAKGNILERFSAQQFPDLHSELNLSSLELGDSALYFCASSVGIVINTGELFFGEGSRLTVL.

This clone was seen just once. The V and J genes are TRBV6-1 and TRBJ2-5; D is uncertain. This CDR3 is 13 amino acids long. Germline V gene lookup returns CDR1 MNHNS and CDR2 SASEGT. V lost 2 bases and J 0 bases, leaving 4 bases between the germline ends. CDR3 DNA: TGTGCCAGCAGTGAAACCCACCAAGAGACCCAGTACTTC. It translates to CASSETHQETQYF.

The rearrangement links TRBV7-9 to TRBJ2-5, with 7 bases fitting TRBD1. The germline gives CDR1 SEHNR, CDR2 FQNEAQ (reference sequence). J was trimmed by 1 base and V by 3 bases; bases with no gene match: 2. The CDR3 totals 14 residues. CDR3 in amino acids: CASSFSGGQETQYF. The CDR3 DNA is TGTGCCAGCAGCTTTTCAGGGGGCCAAGAGACCCAGTACTTC. Drawing the rest from reference TRBV7-9 and TRBJ2-5, the complete variable domain is DTGVSQNPRHKITKRGQNVTFRCDPISEHNRLYWYRQTLGQGPEFLTYFQNEAQLEKSRLLSDRFSAERPKGSFSTLEIQRTEQGDSAMYLCASSFSGGQETQYFGPGTRLLVL.

This chain joins TRBV6-5 and TRBJ1-5; D may be TRBD1 (6 bases). CDR3 length equals 15 residues. Trimming removed 6 bases from V and 3 bases from J, with 15 bases in between. Per the germline V gene, CDR1 is MNHEY and CDR2 is SVGAGI. The CDR3, as DNA: TGTGCCAGCAGGAAAACCGGGACACCCAATCAGCCCCAGCATTTT. Amino acids: CASRKTGTPNQPQHF.

This clone appeared once. V is TRBV29-1 and J is TRBJ1-3, with D possibly being TRBD1 (6 bases). V lost 6 bases, J lost 0 bases, and 9 bases lay in between. Germline assignment: CDR1 SQVTM and CDR2 ANQGSEA. The CDR3 has 13 amino acids. Here the CDR3 reads CSVDSSSGNTIYF. The CDR3 nucleotides read TGCAGCGTGGACAGTTCCTCTGGAAACACCATATATTTT.

The count of this clone is one. The chain recombines TRBV5-1 with TRBJ2-7, with TRBD2 matching 8 bases. Germline V gene lookup returns CDR1 SGHRS and CDR2 YFSETQ. The length of the CDR3 is 14 residues. Unmatched junction bases numbered 5, after V lost 2 bases and J lost 4 bases. In DNA, the CDR3 is TGCGCCAGCAGCTTCGTAGCGGGAAAGTACGAGCAGTACTTC. Translation: CASSFVAGKYEQYF.

This chain links TRBV2 with TRBJ2-2; D gene uncertain. This CDR3 region has 14 residues. Trimming cost V 7 bases and J 8 bases, with 17 bases left between them. Germline assignment: CDR1 SNHLY and CDR2 FYNNEI. CDR3 in amino acids: CASKGPPTWGELFF. The CDR3 DNA sequence: TGTGCCAGCAAAGGACCCCCAACATGGGGGGAGCTGTTTTTT.

The V and J genes are TRBV29-1 and TRBJ2-3, with 10 bases matching TRBD2. CDR1 and CDR2 (germline): SQVTM, ANQGSEA. J gave up 3 bases and V 8 bases, and 5 bases lay outside the gene matches. The CDR3 length is 13 residues. CDR3 protein: CSMKTSGTDTQYF. CDR3 DNA sequence: TGCAGCATGAAGACTAGCGGGACAGATACGCAGTATTTT.

The chain carries TRBV19 and TRBJ2-1, with 10 bases lining up with TRBD1. The J segment lost 5 bases and the V segment lost 6 bases, leaving 7 bases of the junction unmatched. The germline CDR1 and CDR2 sequences are LNHDA and SQIVND (reference sequence). This CDR3 is 15 amino acids long. As DNA, the CDR3 is TGTGCCAGTAGGTTAACCGGGACAGGGGACAATGAGCAGTTCTTC. This translates into CASRLTGTGDNEQFF.

This clone has just one count. V usage is TRBV7-3 and J usage is TRBJ2-3; TRBD2 matches at 11 bases. The V gene end was trimmed by 3 bases and the J gene end by 4 bases; junction bases not matched to a gene: 6. Germline V lookup: CDR1 SGHTA, CDR2 FQGTGA. The CDR3 is made up of 16 amino acids. The chain's CDR3 is CASSFLASGRPDTQYF. The DNA of the CDR3 is TGTGCCAGCAGCTTTTTGGCTAGCGGGAGGCCAGATACGCAGTATTTT.